The clone carrying this TCR beta chain appeared a few times. The final CDR3 position lacks the conserved phenylalanine or tryptophan, pointing to a likely read error. Because the CDR3's place on the DNA is in doubt, the DNA is left out and the CDR3 is given as listed by TCRdb. The data are from a study of tumor-infiltrating lymphocytes in oesophageal squamous cell carcinoma. TCRdb itself ran the PCR reads through MiXCR, one entry per CDR3 protein. The sample records some 10,000 distinct CDR3 sequences, under 60% being singletons. The CDR3 contains 17 residues when both ends are counted. The germline V gene has CDR1 SEHNR and CDR2 FQNEAQ (reference sequence).

This chain links TRBV7-9 with TRBJ2-7; the table calls TRBD1, which could not be checked here. The TCR comes from a male donor with esophageal squamous cell carcinoma. The sequenced material came from esophageal tumor tissue. CDR3 amino acids: CASSLAPLNPYGYTFGS.